The 29 T cell receptor beta chains below were found in one sample sequenced in a study of T cell repertoires in cytomegalovirus infection. TCRdb recomputed calls from the reads with MiXCR, one row per CDR3 protein. In the table there are fewer than 950,000 distinct CDR3 sequences, around a third of which are singletons. Their specific antigens are unknown. The sample in question was cultured CD8+ T cells from PBMCs, obtained from culture after CMV antigen stimulation. The receptors come from a human donor in good health (CMV status not recorded). Some clones in this sample may be carry-over from other donors' samples.

J is TRBJ1-1 and V is TRBV6-5; weak D call: TRBD1 (6 bases). V lost 0 bases, J lost 1 base, and 9 bases lay in between. Germline V gene sequence: CDR1 MNHEY, CDR2 SVGAGI. CDR3 size: 15 residues. The CDR3 spells CASSYSGHKNTEAFF. In DNA form, the CDR3 reads TGTGCCAGCAGTTACTCGGGACATAAGAACACTGAAGCTTTCTTT.

J is TRBJ2-1 and V is TRBV6-1; D remains unclear. The CDR3 totals 13 residues. CDR1 is MNHNS and CDR2 is SASEGT in the germline V gene. The V end was cut by 8 bases, the J end by 3 bases, with 11 bases between. CDR3 in amino acids: CASGVLIYNEQFF. The DNA for the CDR3 is TGTGCCAGCGGAGTTCTCATCTACAATGAGCAGTTCTTC.

This clonotype has only a few counts. The gene calls are TRBV7-3 and TRBJ2-2; weak D call: TRBD2 (6 bases). V lost 4 bases to trimming and J lost 4 bases, with 16 bases between them. The CDR3 runs to 16 residues. Germline V gene data show CDR1 as SGHTA and CDR2 as FQGTGA. CDR3 nucleotide sequence: TGTGCCAGCAGCTCGCCGGCGGGGATTCGCACCGGGGAGCTGTTTTTT. Its translation is CASSSPAGIRTGELFF.

The table lists this clonotype with a few counts. The chain uses TRBV6-5 and TRBJ2-2, with D unclear. CDR1 and CDR2 (germline): MNHEY, SVGAGI. The CDR3 is 12 residues long. Trimming cost V 10 bases and J 5 bases, with 11 bases left between them. CDR3 sequence (DNA): TGTGCCACTAGGGCCAGGACCGGGGAGCTGTTTTTT. Protein: CATRARTGELFF.

This clonotype occurred many times. The rearrangement joins TRBV27 to TRBJ1-5; tentatively, D is TRBD1 (5 bases). The ends were cut back, 3 bases at V and 7 bases at J, with 13 bases in the middle. CDR1 and CDR2 (germline): MNHEY, SMNVEV (reference sequence). The CDR3 contains 14 residues. The DNA for the CDR3 is TGTGCCAGCAGTTTTTTAGGAGGGGACCAGCCCCAGCATTTT. Protein sequence: CASSFLGGDQPQHF.

This clonotype was counted only a few times. The chain couples TRBV3-1 to TRBJ2-5; 11 positions match TRBD2. Per the germline V gene, CDR1 is LGHDT and CDR2 is YNNKEL (reference sequence). V was pared by 7 bases and J by 0 bases, with 4 bases of the junction left unmatched. The CDR3 sequence is 15 residues long. Written as DNA, the CDR3 is TGTGCCAGCACGGAGGGACTAGCGGACCAAGAGACCCAGTACTTC. Encoded protein: CASTEGLADQETQYF.

The table lists this clonotype with a few counts. This may stem from a read error, because a much larger clone lies one nucleotide away. The CDR3 DNA follows: TGTGCCAGCAGCTTTGAAAATGAGCAGTTCTTC. Amino acids: CASSFENEQFF. This chain connects TRBV5-4 to TRBJ2-1; no reliable D call. The CDR3 spans 11 residues. The V end was cut by 2 bases, the J end by 7 bases, with 4 bases between. Per germline, CDR1 SGHNT and CDR2 YYREEE (reference sequence).

This clonotype has just a few counts. The gene calls are TRBV6-1 and TRBJ2-7, with D possibly matching TRBD1 (6 bases). This CDR3 has 16 residues. Trimming left V 4 bases short and J 3 bases short, with 19 bases between. Germline loops: CDR1 MNHNS, CDR2 SASEGT. The CDR3 coding sequence is TGTGCCAGCAGTGCGCCTCAGGGGTTGGCCAACTACGAGCAGTACGTC. This encodes CASSAPQGLANYEQYV.

At least ten counts were recorded for this clonotype. The chain combines TRBV7-9 with TRBJ2-1, with D tentatively TRBD2 (6 bases). Trimming removed 8 bases from V and 4 bases from J, with 18 bases in between. The CDR3 length is 15 residues. The germline V gene encodes CDR1 SEHNR and CDR2 FQNEAQ (reference sequence). The CDR3 sequence is CASGRLDYRYNEQFF. DNA of the CDR3: TGTGCCAGCGGCCGACTGGACTACAGATACAATGAGCAGTTCTTC.

As for this clonotype: At one boundary the junction diverges from the germline segment, which might be a read error. The chain couples TRBV7-7 to TRBJ2-2; D call uncertain. The CDR3 is 15 amino acids. Germline V gene data show CDR1 as SSHAT and CDR2 as FNYEAQ (reference sequence). CDR3 bases: TGTGCTAGCAGCGAAAGACTCCCTGCTTCCGGGGAGCTGTTTTTT. Translated: CASSERLPASGELFF.

This clonotype is a singleton in its sample. J is TRBJ1-1 and V is TRBV4-1; maybe TRBD1 (5 bases). This CDR3 has 16 residues. Trimming shortened V by 6 bases and J by 1 base, and 18 bases separated the two germline ends. From germline, CDR1 is MGHRA and CDR2 YSYEKL. CDR3 residues: CASRRFYGTENTEAFF. The CDR3 nucleotides are TGCGCCAGCAGGCGATTTTACGGGACCGAGAACACTGAAGCTTTCTTT.

This clonotype was counted at least ten times. This chain links TRBV7-8 with TRBJ2-7; D remains ambiguous. Deletions cut 0 bases from V and 5 bases from J, with 11 bases between. Germline V gene lookup returns CDR1 SGHVS and CDR2 FQNEAQ. This CDR3 contains 14 residues. For the CDR3, the DNA is TGTGCCAGCAGCTTAGCTAACCAGGCCCACGAGCAGTACGTC. Residues: CASSLANQAHEQYV.

This chain connects TRBV23-1 to TRBJ2-7; TRBD1 matches 7 bases. TRBV23-1 is assigned to the ORF class and has an uncertain function. This CDR3 spans 14 amino acids. V dropped 7 bases and J dropped 6; count of bases not matched to a gene: 12. DNA for the CDR3: TGCGCCAGCATCGGAGACAGGGTTTCTGCCGAGCAGTACTTC. It is translated as CASIGDRVSAEQYF.

The chain has TRBV27 and TRBJ1-6; D ambiguous. V was pared by 2 bases and J by 7 bases, with 9 bases between. This CDR3 is 14 amino acids long. The germline V gene encodes CDR1 MNHEY and CDR2 SMNVEV (reference sequence). The CDR3 DNA is TGTGCCAGCAGTTTAGCCCTATCGAATTCACCCCTCCACTTT. Its protein is CASSLALSNSPLHF.

The chain links TRBV2 to TRBJ2-7; 9 bases are shared with TRBD1. Germline V lookup: CDR1 SNHLY, CDR2 FYNNEI. Germline trimming cut 1 base from V and 5 bases from J; bases unmatched to any gene: 3. This CDR3 is 14 amino acids long. The CDR3 loop reads CASSEGDRDHEQYF. The CDR3 nucleotides are TGTGCCAGCAGTGAAGGGGACAGGGACCACGAGCAGTACTTC.

This chain uses TRBV6-1 with TRBJ2-3, with D possibly matching TRBD2 (6 bases). The V end lost 7 bases, the J end lost 3 bases, and 14 bases lay between the germline ends. The length of the CDR3 is 14 residues. Germline assignment: CDR1 MNHNS and CDR2 SASEGT. The CDR3 is CASTLHGGTDTQYF. The CDR3 region has the DNA TGTGCCAGCACCCTCCACGGGGGTACAGATACGCAGTATTTT.

This clonotype was detected once. The germline gene is not matched at one end of the junction; a read error may be the cause. J is TRBJ2-5 and V is TRBV27; the match to TRBD2 covers 9 bases. Germline V gene data show CDR1 as MNHEY and CDR2 as SMNVEV (reference sequence). The CDR3 covers 16 residues. The CDR3 loop reads CANSPLAGTIQETQYF. CDR3 DNA sequence: TGTGCCAACAGTCCTCTAGCGGGGACCATCCAAGAGACCCAGTACTTC.

This clonotype occurred a few times. The chain is built from TRBV7-6 and TRBJ2-1; D is possibly TRBD1 (5 bases). This CDR3 spans 15 amino acids. The V gene's germline CDR1 is SGHVS and CDR2 FNYEAQ. The V and J ends lost 5 bases and 3 bases respectively, with 14 bases between them. The CDR3 region has the DNA TGTGCCAGCAGCCCATCGGTAGGGGACTACAATGAGCAGTTCTTC. This translates into CASSPSVGDYNEQFF.

This clonotype has a handful of counts. This chain joins TRBV19 and TRBJ2-3; 8 bases align to TRBD2. J lost 4 bases, V lost 7 bases, and 10 bases had no gene match. Germline V CDR1 and CDR2: LNHDA, SQIVND (reference sequence). The CDR3 totals 15 residues. CDR3 nucleotides: TGTGCCAGTACCCCTGTCCTAGCGGGTTCAGATACGCAGTATTTT. Amino acids: CASTPVLAGSDTQYF. Complete variable domain (other parts from reference TRBV19 and TRBJ2-3): DGGITQSPKYLFRKEGQNVTLSCEQNLNHDAMYWYRQDPGQGLRLIYYSQIVNDFQKGDIAEGYSVSREKKESFPLTVTSAQKNPTAFYLCASTPVLAGSDTQYFGPGTRLTVL.

This clonotype was seen more than once but under ten times. The chain is built from TRBV2 and TRBJ2-1; D is possibly TRBD1 (6 bases). The CDR3 runs to 11 residues. Germline V gene sequence: CDR1 SNHLY, CDR2 FYNNEI. V was trimmed by 10 bases and J by 8 bases, leaving 12 bases between them. The CDR3 loop is CATYRDHEQFF. In nucleotides, the CDR3 is TGTGCCACCTACAGGGACCATGAGCAGTTCTTC.

Note on this clonotype: The junction shows a germline mismatch at one end, possibly a read error. The chain carries TRBV6-2 or TRBV6-3 and TRBJ2-2, with 9 bases identical to TRBD2. Germline CDR1 and CDR2: MNHEY and SVGEGT. CDR3 size: 20 residues. In nucleotides, the CDR3 is TGTGCCAGCGGTTACTCGAGCTCCGGCGGGGGGGCGATCAGCACCGGGGAGCTGTTTTTT. This gives the protein CASGYSSSGGGAISTGELFF.

This clonotype turned up a few times. This chain links TRBV5-1 with TRBJ2-2; D may correspond to TRBD1 or TRBD2 (5 bases each). Germline CDR1 is SGHRS and CDR2 is YFSETQ. Trimming took 0 bases from V and 10 from J, leaving 22 bases between them. The CDR3 runs to 17 residues. The CDR3 nucleotides read TGCGCCAGCAGCTTGGCGGGGTTGCAGGGAGCCTTGGTGGAGCTGTTTTTT. Amino acid sequence: CASSLAGLQGALVELFF.

This chain uses TRBV28 with TRBJ2-7, with 7 positions matching TRBD2. Unmatched junction bases numbered 5, after V lost 3 bases and J lost 0 bases. CDR3 length: 15 amino acids. Germline V gene sequence: CDR1 MDHEN, CDR2 SYDVKM. The CDR3 spells CASSFGGTLSYEQYV. The DNA for the CDR3 is TGTGCCAGCAGTTTCGGGGGGACCCTCTCCTACGAGCAGTACGTC.

The chain carries TRBV4-1 and TRBJ2-7; D perhaps matches TRBD1 (5 bases). Germline V CDR1 and CDR2: MGHRA, YSYEKL. This CDR3 region has 13 residues. The V end lost 4 bases, the J end lost 5 bases, and 12 bases lay between the germline ends. Here the CDR3 reads CASSPQTANEQYF. The CDR3, as DNA: TGCGCCAGCAGCCCCCAGACAGCAAACGAGCAGTACTTC.

The J gene is TRBJ1-5, the V gene TRBV12-3 or TRBV12-4; no clear D gene. The CDR3 loop spans 12 amino acids. V lost 10 bases, J lost 7 bases, and 14 bases lay in between. CDR3 bases: TGTGCCAACACCCCGGGGAGGCAGCCCCAGCATTTT. The encoded protein is CANTPGRQPQHF.

The DNA of the CDR3 is TGTGCCAGCATGGGACAGGGGATGGATGGCTACACCTTC. Translation: CASMGQGMDGYTF. The rearrangement joins TRBV7-9 to TRBJ1-2, with TRBD1 identical over 10 bases. The CDR3 runs 13 residues. Trimming took 7 bases from V and 6 from J; bases not matched to a gene: 5. Looked up from germline, CDR1 is SEHNR and CDR2 is FQNEAQ (reference sequence).

The chain carries TRBV5-8 and TRBJ1-1; 8 nucleotides agree with TRBD1. The germline gives CDR1 SGHTS, CDR2 YDEGEE. CDR3 length: 14 residues. Trimming took 7 bases from V and 12 from J; bases not matched to a gene: 17. CDR3 coding DNA: TGTGCCAGCTTACTCAGGGGGCCGGAACAAGGAACTTTCTTT. Protein sequence: CASLLRGPEQGTFF.

This clonotype was picked up many times. The J gene is TRBJ2-5, the V gene TRBV4-1; D uncertain. Germline CDR1 MGHRA, CDR2 YSYEKL. There are 16 residues in the CDR3. Trimming took off 0 bases at V and 4 bases at J, with 15 bases between the two ends. Here the CDR3 reads CASSQEAPAVGETQYF. DNA of the CDR3: TGCGCCAGCAGCCAAGAGGCTCCGGCAGTCGGAGAGACCCAGTACTTC.

This clonotype showed up many times. J is TRBJ2-3 and V is TRBV7-9; 7 positions agree with TRBD1. Germline CDR1 and CDR2: SEHNR and FQNEAQ (reference sequence). The CDR3 covers 15 residues. V gave up 2 bases and J gave up 0 bases; unmatched junction bases: 2. CDR3 DNA sequence: TGTGCCAGCAGCTTACCGGACAGGAGCACAGATACGCAGTATTTT. Translated, it gives CASSLPDRSTDTQYF. The variable domain in full, with the rest retrieved from reference TRBV7-9 and TRBJ2-3, is DTGVSQNPRHKITKRGQNVTFRCDPISEHNRLYWYRQTLGQGPEFLTYFQNEAQLEKSRLLSDRFSAERPKGSFSTLEIQRTEQGDSAMYLCASSLPDRSTDTQYFGPGTRLTVL.